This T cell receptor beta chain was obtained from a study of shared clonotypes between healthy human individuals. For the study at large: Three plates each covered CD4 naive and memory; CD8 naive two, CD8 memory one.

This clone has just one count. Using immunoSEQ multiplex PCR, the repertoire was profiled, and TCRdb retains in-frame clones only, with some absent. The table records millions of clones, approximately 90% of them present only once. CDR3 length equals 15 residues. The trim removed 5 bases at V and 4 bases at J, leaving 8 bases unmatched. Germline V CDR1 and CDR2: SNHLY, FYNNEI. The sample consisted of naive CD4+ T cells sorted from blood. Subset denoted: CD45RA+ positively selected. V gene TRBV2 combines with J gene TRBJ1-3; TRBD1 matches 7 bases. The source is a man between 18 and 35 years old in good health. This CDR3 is CASSKNRGRGNTIYF. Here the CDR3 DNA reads TGTGCCAGCAGTAAGAACAGGGGAAGAGGAAACACCATATATTTT.